This T cell receptor (beta chain) originates from a study of metastatic and nonmetastatic thyroid tumors. Study-level background: Repertoire comparisons spanned blood and tumor or nodule tissue from malignant and benign thyroid patients.

Authors' analysis steps: CDR3 was compared across clinicopathological groups, and the resulting differences were used to build a distant-metastasis classifier for papillary thyroid cancer. TCRdb re-clonotyped the PCR reads through MiXCR. The V and J calls here are based on TCRdb, not the publication. The sample carries approximately 28,000 clones, roughly a fifth recorded once. Per the germline V gene, CDR1 is MNHNS and CDR2 is SASEGT. V was clipped by 6 bases and J by 6 bases, with 12 bases between them. The CDR3 is made up of 13 amino acids. Findings of the study overall: Across blood and tumor, TCR beta diversity in malignant thyroid tumors was reportedly significantly higher than in benign nodules.

In this sample, this clone turned up a few times. Its target is not known. All patients were treatment-naive before thyroid surgery. The sample comprised blood. The receptor comes from a female donor with papillary thyroid cancer or a benign thyroid nodule (not recorded which). Some clones in this sample may be carry-over from other donors' samples. The chain combines TRBV6-1 with TRBJ1-5; perhaps TRBD1 as D (6 bases). The CDR3 coding sequence is TGTGCCAGCAGCCAGACAGGCCGTCAGCCCCAGCATTTT. Its translation is CASSQTGRQPQHF.